Given below is one T cell receptor (beta chain) in context. Its antigen is undetermined. This specimen belongs to a study of T-cell reconstitution after alpha-beta-depleted transplantation in children. The CDR3 has 15 residues. Germline V gene sequence: CDR1 MNHEY, CDR2 SVGAGI. The V and J ends lost 4 bases and 3 bases respectively, with 13 bases between them. Using unique molecular identifiers, the investigators prepared the TCRbeta library. TCRdb redid the calling of the PCR reads with MiXCR, one entry per CDR3 protein. The sample holds almost 600,000 distinct CDR3 sequences, roughly 27% seen once. Study outcomes and limitations: Several hundred graft clones that had expanded were reportedly the source of alpha-beta T cells about two months after transplant.

The TCR was taken from a boy younger than two with Wiskott-Aldrich syndrome, due to receive a stem cell transplant. The starting material was PBMCs, obtained before TCRalphabeta/CD19-depleted stem cell transplant. The gene calls are TRBV6-5 and TRBJ2-1, with D tentatively TRBD2 (6 bases). CDR3 loop: CASSSGGKGYNEQFF. The CDR3 DNA sequence: TGTGCCAGCAGTTCAGGCGGGAAAGGCTACAATGAGCAGTTCTTC.